These 25 T cell receptor beta chains originate from one sample sequenced in a study of shared clonotypes between healthy human individuals. The table came from immunoSEQ multiplex PCR; TCRdb's copy has only in-frame clones and leaves some out. The repertoire holds 2 million to 2.5 million clones, with approximately 96% as singletons. Sequencing was done on a sample of naive CD4+ T cells sorted from blood. Subset here: CD45RA+ positively selected. These receptors all come from a man in his late teens or twenties in good health.

This sequence joins TRBV7-9 and TRBJ1-3, with unresolved D. The V gene's germline CDR1 is SEHNR and CDR2 FQNEAQ (reference sequence). V lost 5 bases to trimming and J lost 2 bases, with 16 bases between them. This CDR3 region has 16 residues. The CDR3 coding sequence is TGTGCCAGCAGCCGGGAGAGGTTTGGCACTGGAAACACCATATATTTT. It yields the protein CASSRERFGTGNTIYF.

The gene calls are TRBV7-2 and TRBJ2-1; 8 bases agree with TRBD1. V trimming: 5 bases; J trimming: 5 bases; junction bases outside the gene matches: 8. Looked up from germline, CDR1 is SGHTA and CDR2 is FQGNSA. The CDR3 consists of 15 residues. CDR3 nucleotides: TGTGCCAGCAGCCTATGGACAGGGAACGACAATGAGCAGTTCTTC. Protein product: CASSLWTGNDNEQFF.

J is TRBJ1-4 and V is TRBV7-8; 8 bases line up with TRBD1. The CDR3 has 15 residues. Germline CDR1 is SGHVS and CDR2 is FQNEAQ. Germline trimming cut 6 bases from V and 7 bases from J; bases unmatched to any gene: 10. This CDR3 is CASSFAGTGVEKLFF. In nucleotides, the CDR3 is TGTGCCAGCAGTTTCGCCGGGACAGGAGTTGAAAAACTGTTTTTT.

V is TRBV5-4 and J is TRBJ1-1; 12 bases map to TRBD1. This CDR3 has 17 amino acids. After removal of 0 bases from V and 0 bases from J, the junction contained 3 bases not matched to a gene. CDR1 is SGHNT, CDR2 YYREEE, per germline (reference sequence). The CDR3 here is CASSLDGTGGMNTEAFF. As DNA, the CDR3 is TGTGCCAGCAGCTTGGATGGGACAGGGGGCATGAACACTGAAGCTTTCTTT.

The chain joins TRBV6-1 to TRBJ1-1, with D perhaps TRBD1 (6 bases). The CDR3 runs to 15 residues. The germline V and J ends were trimmed by 1 base and 0 bases, with 9 bases remaining between them. The germline V gene encodes CDR1 MNHNS and CDR2 SASEGT. CDR3 DNA sequence: TGTGCCAGCAGTGAAGGGCCAGGGGTGAACACTGAAGCTTTCTTT. It yields the protein CASSEGPGVNTEAFF.

The CDR3 region is CAISEYAADYEQYF. The CDR3 DNA is TGTGCCATCAGTGAATACGCCGCCGACTACGAGCAGTACTTC. V is TRBV10-3 and J is TRBJ2-7; D gene unclear. This CDR3 is built from 14 residues. Trimming cost V 3 bases and J 3 bases, with 12 bases left between them. Germline-derived CDR1 and CDR2 are ENHRY and SYGVKD.

This rearrangement joins TRBV4-3 to TRBJ2-7, with a tentative D call TRBD2 (7 bases). Germline V CDR1 and CDR2: LGHNA, YSLEER. The CDR3 is 16 amino acids. V shed 1 base and J shed 1 base, with 14 bases lying between them. In nucleotides, the CDR3 is TGCGCCAGCAGCCAAGGTACGGGGGGCTCTTCCTACGAGCAGTACTTC. This gives the protein CASSQGTGGSSYEQYF.

J is TRBJ2-3 and V is TRBV9; 8 positions agree with TRBD2. V gave up 6 bases and J gave up 2 bases; unmatched junction bases: 11. Germline V lookup: CDR1 SGDLS, CDR2 YYNGEE. The CDR3 loop spans 16 amino acids. Here the CDR3 DNA reads TGTGCCAGCACCCAAGACATAGCGGGGCCCACAGATACGCAGTATTTT. It yields the protein CASTQDIAGPTDTQYF.

The chain combines TRBV28 with TRBJ1-4; 8 bases fit TRBD1. V was clipped by 4 bases and J by 13 bases; unmatched bases: 8. The CDR3 sequence is 13 residues long. Per the germline V gene, CDR1 is MDHEN and CDR2 is SYDVKM. CDR3 coding DNA: TGTGCCAGCAGTTCTTCCGGGACAGGAAGACTGTTTTTT. Encoded protein: CASSSSGTGRLFF.

This chain connects TRBV7-7 to TRBJ2-5; 10 bases line up with TRBD2. The CDR3 is 22 amino acids. The V gene's germline CDR1 is SSHAT and CDR2 FNYEAQ (reference sequence). In nucleotides, the CDR3 is TGTGCTAGCGGATTCGTGCCCGATTTAGCGGGAGGACAGCGAACTTACCAAGAGACCCAGTACTTC. Its translation is CASGFVPDLAGGQRTYQETQYF.

CDR3 amino acids: CASSDSFRGGNMNEQFF. CDR3 in DNA: TGTGCCAGCAGTGACTCTTTCCGGGGGGGCAATATGAATGAGCAGTTCTTC. This chain uses TRBV6-4 with TRBJ2-1; 8 bases fit TRBD2. J lost 7 bases, V lost 0 bases, and 11 bases had no gene match. Germline assignment: CDR1 MRHNA and CDR2 SNTAGT. CDR3 length: 17 amino acids.

J is TRBJ1-5 and V is TRBV12-5; D unresolved. V lost 3 bases and J lost 2, with 14 bases in between. Germline V CDR1 and CDR2: LGHNT, FRNRAP. This CDR3 has 16 residues. CDR3 protein: CASGFQIGVGNQPQHF. CDR3 bases: TGTGCTAGTGGTTTCCAAATCGGGGTGGGCAATCAGCCCCAGCATTTT.

The V call is TRBV11-2, the J call TRBJ2-1; 11 bases fit TRBD2. The CDR3 totals 16 residues. J gave up 1 base and V 4 bases, and 3 bases lay outside the gene matches. CDR1 is SGHAT and CDR2 is FQNNGV in the germline V gene. This chain's CDR3 is CASSSGLAESYNEQFF. DNA for the CDR3: TGTGCCAGCAGCTCGGGACTAGCGGAGTCCTACAATGAGCAGTTCTTC.

This clone occurred once. This specimen includes other DNA sequences encoding the same CDR3. V and J are TRBV6-5 and TRBJ1-4; D uncertain. The CDR3 totals 14 residues. The germline gives CDR1 MNHEY, CDR2 SVGAGI. Trimming removed 5 bases at V and 0 bases at J, with 7 bases between. The CDR3 DNA is TGTGCCAGCAGTACGACGGCAACTAATGAAAAACTGTTTTTT. The encoded protein is CASSTTATNEKLFF.

The gene calls are TRBV6-1 and TRBJ1-2; D unresolved. CDR3 length equals 16 residues. Germline V gene lookup returns CDR1 MNHNS and CDR2 SASEGT. The V end lost 1 base, the J end lost 10 bases, and 22 bases lay between the germline ends. CDR3 nucleotide sequence: TGTGCCAGCAGTGAAGAAGGTGGGTGGACTTCGGATGCCTACACCTTC. Translation gives CASSEEGGWTSDAYTF.

This chain connects TRBV5-1 to TRBJ2-7, with 8 bases lining up with TRBD1. V was clipped by 0 bases and J by 7 bases; unmatched bases: 9. In germline, CDR1 is SGHRS, CDR2 YFSETQ. CDR3 length: 15 amino acids. This CDR3 is CASSLVSGGSGEQYF. Here the CDR3 DNA reads TGCGCCAGCAGCTTGGTCTCAGGGGGCTCCGGGGAGCAGTACTTC.

This chain uses TRBV7-2 with TRBJ2-5; 8 positions match TRBD2. CDR3 length: 16 amino acids. The germline gives CDR1 SGHTA, CDR2 FQGNSA. V shed 4 bases, J shed 5 bases, and the junction held 12 bases outside the gene matches. The CDR3 region has the DNA TGTGCCAGCAGCTCCCAATGGACTAGCTTGGGGGAGACCCAGTACTTC. It codes for CASSSQWTSLGETQYF. The full variable domain, rest sourced from reference TRBV7-2 and TRBJ2-5, is GAGVSQSPSNKVTEKGKDVELRCDPISGHTALYWYRQSLGQGLEFLIYFQGNSAPDKSGLPSDRFSAERTGGSVSTLTIQRTQQEDSAVYLCASSSQWTSLGETQYFGPGTRLLVL.

This chain's CDR3 is CASSLQGSETQYF. CDR3 bases: TGTGCCAGCAGCTTACAGGGGTCAGAGACCCAGTACTTC. The rearrangement links TRBV11-3 to TRBJ2-5; D may be TRBD1 (6 bases). CDR1 is SGHNT and CDR2 is YENEEA in the germline V gene. V was pared by 2 bases and J by 4 bases, with 8 bases between. The CDR3 is made up of 13 amino acids.

V and J are TRBV6-1 and TRBJ2-2; D gene unclear. The ends were cut back, 4 bases at V and 7 bases at J, with 7 bases in the middle. This CDR3 is built from 12 residues. CDR1 and CDR2 (germline): MNHNS, SASEGT. In nucleotides, the CDR3 is TGTGCCAGCAGTGTCCTGGTCGGGGAGCTGTTTTTT. As protein: CASSVLVGELFF.

The chain recombines TRBV5-1 with TRBJ2-1, with D perhaps matching TRBD2 (6 bases). With 7 bases removed from V and 10 bases from J, the gap between germline ends came to 24 bases. CDR3 length equals 15 residues. Germline V lookup: CDR1 SGHRS, CDR2 YFSETQ. The CDR3 bases are TGCGCCAGCCTACCGACCCTAGCACCGGGGGAGGAGCAGTTCTTC. It translates to CASLPTLAPGEEQFF.

This rearrangement joins TRBV11-2 to TRBJ2-2, with 11 bases lining up with TRBD2. This CDR3 has 19 residues. V shed 0 bases and J 2 bases; nucleotides not matched to a gene: 8. The V gene's germline CDR1 is SGHAT and CDR2 FQNNGV. CDR3 sequence (DNA): TGTGCCAGCAGCTTAGAGCATCCGGGACTAGCGGTTAACACCGGGGAGCTGTTTTTT. The encoded protein is CASSLEHPGLAVNTGELFF.

The J gene is TRBJ2-2, the V gene TRBV6-1, with D perhaps TRBD2 (5 bases). In germline, CDR1 is MNHNS, CDR2 SASEGT. This CDR3 contains 14 residues. Trimming pared 11 bases from V and 0 bases from J, leaving 13 bases between. CDR3 sequence (DNA): TGTGCCGGTCATTCCGGGACGAACACCGGGGAGCTGTTTTTT. It is translated as CAGHSGTNTGELFF.

This chain links TRBV6-1 with TRBJ1-1; D call uncertain. The CDR3 length is 15 residues. Trimming removed 2 bases from V and 4 bases from J, with 14 bases in between. Germline CDR1 and CDR2: MNHNS and SASEGT. The CDR3 sequence is CASSEIGRVRTEAFF. The CDR3 DNA is TGTGCCAGCAGTGAAATCGGTCGGGTACGCACTGAAGCTTTCTTT.

The chain employs TRBV18 and TRBJ1-3; a weak D match, TRBD1 (5 bases). V was trimmed by 0 bases and J by 0 bases, leaving 6 bases between them. Germline V CDR1 and CDR2: KGHSH, LQKENI. The CDR3 covers 15 residues. The CDR3 DNA is TGTGCCAGCTCACCACCGACAGCCTCTGGAAACACCATATATTTT. Amino acids: CASSPPTASGNTIYF.

Note on this clone: The same CDR3 is also encoded by other DNA sequences in this sample. The gene calls are TRBV29-1 and TRBJ1-2; D may be TRBD1 (5 bases). V dropped 1 base and J dropped 5 bases, with 5 bases sitting between them. CDR1 is SQVTM and CDR2 is ANQGSEA in the germline V gene. The CDR3 length is 11 residues. CDR3 DNA: TGCAGCGTTGAAGGGGGGTATGGCTACACCTTC. This encodes CSVEGGYGYTF.